This TCR beta chain was captured by sequencing in a study of T cell responses to AZD1222 COVID-19 vaccine. Repertoires were generated with immunoSEQ multiplex PCR, while TCRdb's copy carries only in-frame clones and drops some. The sample records some 160,000 clones, 80% to 95% being singletons. This CDR3 spans 18 amino acids. Germline CDR1 is SEHNR and CDR2 is FQNEAQ (reference sequence). The J segment lost 1 base and the V segment lost 6 bases, leaving 13 bases of the junction unmatched. This TCR came from an adult in good health. The sequences come from peripheral blood, collected on day 0 of AZD1222 vaccination. The genes are TRBV7-9 and TRBJ2-2; 8 bases map to TRBD1. CDR3 loop: CASRDPNRGTLNTGELFF. As DNA, the CDR3 is TGTGCCAGCAGAGACCCAAACAGGGGGACTCTGAACACCGGGGAGCTGTTTTTT.